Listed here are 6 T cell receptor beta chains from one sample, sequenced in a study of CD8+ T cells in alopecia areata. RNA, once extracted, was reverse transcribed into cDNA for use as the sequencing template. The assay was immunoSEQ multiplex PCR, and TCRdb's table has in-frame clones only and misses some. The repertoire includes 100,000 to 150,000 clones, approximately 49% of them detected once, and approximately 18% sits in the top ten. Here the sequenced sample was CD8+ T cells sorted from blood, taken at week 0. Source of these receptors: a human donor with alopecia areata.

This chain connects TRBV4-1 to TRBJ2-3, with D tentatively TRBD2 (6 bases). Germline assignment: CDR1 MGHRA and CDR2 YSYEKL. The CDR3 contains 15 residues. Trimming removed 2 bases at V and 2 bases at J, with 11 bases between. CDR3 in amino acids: CASSQLGGDTDTQYF. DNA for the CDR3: TGCGCCAGCAGCCAACTCGGGGGAGACACAGATACGCAGTATTTT.

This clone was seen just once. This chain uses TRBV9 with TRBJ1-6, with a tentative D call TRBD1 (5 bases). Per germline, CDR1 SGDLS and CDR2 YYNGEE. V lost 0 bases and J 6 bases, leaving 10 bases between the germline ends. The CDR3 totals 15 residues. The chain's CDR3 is CASSVEDGTNSPLHF. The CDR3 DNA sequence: TGTGCCAGCAGCGTAGAGGACGGGACTAATTCACCCCTCCACTTT.

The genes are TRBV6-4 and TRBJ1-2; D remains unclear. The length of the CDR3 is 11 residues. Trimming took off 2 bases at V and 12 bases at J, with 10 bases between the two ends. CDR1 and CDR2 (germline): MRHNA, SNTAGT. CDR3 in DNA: TGTGCCAGCAGTGACGGGGTCGGACACACCTTC. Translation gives CASSDGVGHTF.

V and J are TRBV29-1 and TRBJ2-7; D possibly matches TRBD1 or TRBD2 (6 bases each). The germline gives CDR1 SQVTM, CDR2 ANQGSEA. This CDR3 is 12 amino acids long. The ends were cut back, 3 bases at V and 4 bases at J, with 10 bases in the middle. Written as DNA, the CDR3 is TGCAGCGTTGACGGGGGCGGGTACGAGCAGTACTTC. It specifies CSVDGGGYEQYF.

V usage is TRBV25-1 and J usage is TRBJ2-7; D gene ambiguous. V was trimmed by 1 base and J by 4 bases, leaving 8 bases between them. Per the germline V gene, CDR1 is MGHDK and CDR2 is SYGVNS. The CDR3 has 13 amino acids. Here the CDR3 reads CASSESSRYEQYF. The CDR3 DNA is TGTGCCAGCAGTGAATCGTCGAGGTACGAGCAGTACTTC.

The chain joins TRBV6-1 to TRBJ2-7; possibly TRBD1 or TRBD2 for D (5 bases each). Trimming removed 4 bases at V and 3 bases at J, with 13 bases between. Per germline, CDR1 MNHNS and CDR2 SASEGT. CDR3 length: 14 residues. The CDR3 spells CASSGTGTIYEQYF. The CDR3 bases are TGTGCCAGCAGTGGCACCGGGACGATCTACGAGCAGTACTTC.